The present T cell receptor beta chain was sequenced within a study of early T cells in non-severe SARS-CoV-2 infection. TCRdb redid the calling of the 5' RACE reads with MiXCR, one entry per CDR3 protein. The table shows under 65,000 distinct CDR3 sequences, with approximately 12% occurring only once. The table lists this clonotype with a few counts. V shed 5 bases and J shed 0 bases, with 8 bases lying between them. The length of the CDR3 is 15 residues. From germline, CDR1 is SNHLY and CDR2 FYNNEI. Sequenced sample: whole blood. This clonotype was sampled from an adult who was a healthcare worker with PCR-confirmed SARS-CoV-2 infection or an uninfected control (not recorded which). This chain joins TRBV2 and TRBJ2-6; D may be TRBD1 (5 bases). The CDR3 bases are TGTGCCAGCAGTCTCGACAGCTCTGGGGCCAACGTCCTGACTTTC. Amino acids: CASSLDSSGANVLTF.